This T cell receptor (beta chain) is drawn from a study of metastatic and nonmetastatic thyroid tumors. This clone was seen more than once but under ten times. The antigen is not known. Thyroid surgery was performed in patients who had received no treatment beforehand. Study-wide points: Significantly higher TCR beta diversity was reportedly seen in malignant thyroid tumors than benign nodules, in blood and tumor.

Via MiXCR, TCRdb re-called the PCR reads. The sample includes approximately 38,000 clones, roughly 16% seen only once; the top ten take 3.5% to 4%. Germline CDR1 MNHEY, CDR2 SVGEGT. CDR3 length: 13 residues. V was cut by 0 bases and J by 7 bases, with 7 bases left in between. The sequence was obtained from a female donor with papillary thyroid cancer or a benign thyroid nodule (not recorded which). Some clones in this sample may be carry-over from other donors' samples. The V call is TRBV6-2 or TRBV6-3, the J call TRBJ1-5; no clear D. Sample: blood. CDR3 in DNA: TGTGCCAGCAGTTACTCGTCCTTACAGCCCCAGCATTTT. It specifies CASSYSSLQPQHF.